This T cell receptor (beta chain) appears in the sequencing data of a study of PD-1 blockade in classical Hodgkin lymphoma. The length of the CDR3 is 12 residues. V was clipped by 4 bases and J by 4 bases, with 10 bases between them. Germline V gene data show CDR1 as SQVTM and CDR2 as ANQGSEA. Assay: immunoSEQ multiplex PCR; the TCRdb copy retains only in-frame clones and omits some. The sample records around 34,000 clones, over 60% being singletons. Every single patient, without exception, relapsed after autologous stem cell transplantation, and brentuximab vedotin exposure varied. The sequencing here drew on peripheral blood mononuclear cells (PBMCs), taken before the second cycle of nivolumab. This TCR was sampled from a human donor with classical Hodgkin lymphoma. V and J are TRBV29-1 and TRBJ1-1; D unclear. Written as DNA, the CDR3 is TGCAGCGTTGCGCGGGTTGGCACTGAAGCTTTCTTT. Its protein is CSVARVGTEAFF.